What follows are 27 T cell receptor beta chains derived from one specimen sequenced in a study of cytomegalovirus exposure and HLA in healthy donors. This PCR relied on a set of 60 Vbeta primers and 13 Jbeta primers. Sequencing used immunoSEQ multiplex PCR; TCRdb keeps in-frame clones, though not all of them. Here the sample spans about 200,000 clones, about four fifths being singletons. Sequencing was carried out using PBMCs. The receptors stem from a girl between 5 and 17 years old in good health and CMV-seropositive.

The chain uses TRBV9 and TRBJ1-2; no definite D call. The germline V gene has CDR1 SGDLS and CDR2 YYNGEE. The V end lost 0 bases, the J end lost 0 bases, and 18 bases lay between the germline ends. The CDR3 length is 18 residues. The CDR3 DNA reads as TGTGCCAGCAGCGTAGGATGGGGAGAAGATATTACTAACTATGGCTACACCTTC. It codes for CASSVGWGEDITNYGYTF.

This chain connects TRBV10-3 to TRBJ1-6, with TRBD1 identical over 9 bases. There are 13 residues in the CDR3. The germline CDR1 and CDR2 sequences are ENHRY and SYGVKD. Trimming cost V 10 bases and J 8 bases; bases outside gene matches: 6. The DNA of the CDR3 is TGTGCCAGTACCGGGACAGGGCATTCACCCCTCCACTTT. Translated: CASTGTGHSPLHF.

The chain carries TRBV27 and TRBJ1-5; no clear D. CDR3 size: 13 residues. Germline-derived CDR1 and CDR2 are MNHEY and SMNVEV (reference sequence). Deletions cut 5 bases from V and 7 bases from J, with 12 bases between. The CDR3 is CASSPALGQPQHF. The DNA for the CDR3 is TGTGCCAGCAGTCCCGCCTTGGGCCAGCCCCAGCATTTT.

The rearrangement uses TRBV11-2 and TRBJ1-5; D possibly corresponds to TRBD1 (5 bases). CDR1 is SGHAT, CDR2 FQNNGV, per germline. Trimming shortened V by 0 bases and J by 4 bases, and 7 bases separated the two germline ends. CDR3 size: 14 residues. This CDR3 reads CASSLDRVNQPQHF. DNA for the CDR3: TGTGCCAGCAGCTTAGACAGGGTTAATCAGCCCCAGCATTTT. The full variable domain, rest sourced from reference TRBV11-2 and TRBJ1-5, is EAGVAQSPRYKIIEKRQSVAFWCNPISGHATLYWYQQILGQGPKLLIQFQNNGVVDDSQLPKDRFSAERLKGVDSTLKIQPAKLEDSAVYLCASSLDRVNQPQHFGDGTRLSIL.

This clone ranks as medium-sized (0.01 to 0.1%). CDR3 sequence reads: CASSAGTGWAEQYF. CDR3 DNA: TGTGCCAGCAGTGCCGGGACAGGGTGGGCCGAGCAGTACTTC. This chain connects TRBV25-1 to TRBJ2-7, with 9 bases matching TRBD1. CDR3 length: 14 residues. After removal of 4 bases from V and 6 bases from J, the junction contained 7 bases not matched to a gene. The germline V gene encodes CDR1 MGHDK and CDR2 SYGVNS.

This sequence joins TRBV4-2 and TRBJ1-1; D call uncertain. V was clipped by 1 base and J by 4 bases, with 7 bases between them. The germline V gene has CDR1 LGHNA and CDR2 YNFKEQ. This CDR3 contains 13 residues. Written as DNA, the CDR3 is TGTGCCAGCAGCCAAGCGATCGGCACTGAAGCTTTCTTT. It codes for CASSQAIGTEAFF.

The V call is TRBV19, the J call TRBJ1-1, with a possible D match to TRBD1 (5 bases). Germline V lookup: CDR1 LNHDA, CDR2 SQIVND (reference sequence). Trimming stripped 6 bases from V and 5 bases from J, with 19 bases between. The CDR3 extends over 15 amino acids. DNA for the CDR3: TGTGCCAGTAGACAAGCCCTTGGGGCAGGGACTGAAGCTTTCTTT. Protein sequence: CASRQALGAGTEAFF.

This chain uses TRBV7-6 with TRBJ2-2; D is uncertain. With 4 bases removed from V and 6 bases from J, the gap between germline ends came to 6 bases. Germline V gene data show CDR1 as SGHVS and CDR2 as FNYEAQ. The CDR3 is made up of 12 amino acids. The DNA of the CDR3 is TGTGCCAGCAGCTCCTACGCCGGGGAGCTGTTTTTT. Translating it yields CASSSYAGELFF. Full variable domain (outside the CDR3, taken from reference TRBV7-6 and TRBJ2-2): GAGVSQSPRYKVTKRGQDVALRCDPISGHVSLYWYRQALGQGPEFLTYFNYEAQQDKSGLPNDRFSAERPEGSISTLTIQRTEQRDSAMYRCASSSYAGELFFGEGSRLTVL.

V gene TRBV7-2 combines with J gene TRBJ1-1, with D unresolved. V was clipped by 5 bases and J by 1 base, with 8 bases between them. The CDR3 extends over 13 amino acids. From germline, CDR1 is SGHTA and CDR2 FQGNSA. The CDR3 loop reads CASSLPPNTEAFF. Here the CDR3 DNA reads TGTGCCAGCAGCCTCCCTCCGAACACTGAAGCTTTCTTT.

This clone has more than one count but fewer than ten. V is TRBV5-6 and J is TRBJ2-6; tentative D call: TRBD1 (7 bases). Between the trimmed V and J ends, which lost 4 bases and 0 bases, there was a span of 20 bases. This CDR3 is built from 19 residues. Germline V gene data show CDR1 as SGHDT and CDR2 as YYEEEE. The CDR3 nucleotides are TGTGCCAGCAGCATGGAGGGGGCAGGCTACCGCTCTGGGGCCAACGTCCTGACTTTC. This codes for CASSMEGAGYRSGANVLTF.

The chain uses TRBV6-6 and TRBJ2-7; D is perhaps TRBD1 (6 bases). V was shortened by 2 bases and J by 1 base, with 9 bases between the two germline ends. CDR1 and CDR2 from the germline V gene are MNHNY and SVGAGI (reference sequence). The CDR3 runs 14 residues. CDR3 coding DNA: TGTGCCAGCAGTTACCGGGACATTTCCTACGAGCAGTACTTC. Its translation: CASSYRDISYEQYF.

CDR3 sequence (DNA): TGTGCCAGCAGCTTATCCCAGGGCGGCTATGGCTACACCTTC. It codes for CASSLSQGGYGYTF. This rearrangement joins TRBV7-2 to TRBJ1-2; TRBD1 might be the D (5 bases). Trimming left V 2 bases short and J 4 bases short, with 11 bases between. Germline values: CDR1 SGHTA, CDR2 FQGNSA. The CDR3 runs 14 residues.

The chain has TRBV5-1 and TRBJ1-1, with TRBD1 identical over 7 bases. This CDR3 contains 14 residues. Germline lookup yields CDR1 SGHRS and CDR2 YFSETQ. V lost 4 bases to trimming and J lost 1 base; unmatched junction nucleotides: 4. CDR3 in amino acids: CASSLGDRNTEAFF. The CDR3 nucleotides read TGCGCCAGCAGCCTAGGGGACAGGAACACTGAAGCTTTCTTT.

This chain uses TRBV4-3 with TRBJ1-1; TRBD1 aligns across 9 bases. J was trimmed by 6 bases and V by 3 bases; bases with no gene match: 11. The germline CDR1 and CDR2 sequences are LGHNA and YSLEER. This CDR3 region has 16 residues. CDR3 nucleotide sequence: TGCGCCAGCAGCCAGCTCCTGACAGGGGGTGGTTCTGAAGCTTTCTTT. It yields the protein CASSQLLTGGGSEAFF.

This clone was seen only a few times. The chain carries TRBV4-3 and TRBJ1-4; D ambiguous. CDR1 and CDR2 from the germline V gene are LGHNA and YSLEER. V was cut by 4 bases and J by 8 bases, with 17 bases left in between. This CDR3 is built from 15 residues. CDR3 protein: CASSPSGEGSEKLFF. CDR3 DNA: TGCGCCAGCAGCCCCTCGGGAGAAGGGAGCGAAAAACTGTTTTTT.

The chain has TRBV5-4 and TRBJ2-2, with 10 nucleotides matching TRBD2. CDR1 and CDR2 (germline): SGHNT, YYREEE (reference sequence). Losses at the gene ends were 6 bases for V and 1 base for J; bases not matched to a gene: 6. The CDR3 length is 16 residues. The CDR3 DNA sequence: TGTGCCAGCACCCTTAGCGGGGGGTTGAACACCGGGGAGCTGTTTTTT. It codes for CASTLSGGLNTGELFF. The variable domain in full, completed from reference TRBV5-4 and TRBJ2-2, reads ETGVTQSPTHLIKTRGQQVTLRCSSQSGHNTVSWYQQALGQGPQFIFQYYREEENGRGNFPPRFSGLQFPNYSSELNVNALELDDSALYLCASTLSGGLNTGELFFGEGSRLTVL.

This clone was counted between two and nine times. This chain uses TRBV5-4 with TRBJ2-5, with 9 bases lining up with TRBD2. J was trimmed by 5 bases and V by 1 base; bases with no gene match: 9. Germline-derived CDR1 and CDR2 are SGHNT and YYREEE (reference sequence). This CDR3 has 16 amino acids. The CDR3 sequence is CASSLPAGGHVETQYF. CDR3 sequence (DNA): TGTGCCAGCAGCTTGCCCGCGGGGGGGCATGTGGAGACCCAGTACTTC.

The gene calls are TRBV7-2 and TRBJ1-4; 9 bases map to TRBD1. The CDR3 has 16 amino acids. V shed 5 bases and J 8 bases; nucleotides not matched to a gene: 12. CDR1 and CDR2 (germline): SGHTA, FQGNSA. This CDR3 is CASSPSTGQGEEKLFF. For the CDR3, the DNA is TGTGCCAGCAGCCCGTCAACGGGACAGGGAGAAGAAAAACTGTTTTTT.

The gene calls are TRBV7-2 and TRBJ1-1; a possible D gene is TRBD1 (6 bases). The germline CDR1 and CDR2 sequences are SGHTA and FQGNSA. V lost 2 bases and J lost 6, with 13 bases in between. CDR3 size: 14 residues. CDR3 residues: CASSLLTGRSEAFF. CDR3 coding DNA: TGTGCCAGCAGCTTATTAACAGGGCGATCTGAAGCTTTCTTT.

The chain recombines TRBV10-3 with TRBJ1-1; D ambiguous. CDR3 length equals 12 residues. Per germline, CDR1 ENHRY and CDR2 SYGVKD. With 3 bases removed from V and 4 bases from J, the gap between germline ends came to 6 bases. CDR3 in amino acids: CAISDYSTEAFF. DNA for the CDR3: TGTGCCATCAGTGACTATTCCACTGAAGCTTTCTTT.

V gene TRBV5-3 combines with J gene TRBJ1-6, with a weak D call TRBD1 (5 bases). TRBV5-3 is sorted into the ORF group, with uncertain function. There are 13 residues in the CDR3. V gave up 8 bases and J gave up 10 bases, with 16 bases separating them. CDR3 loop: CASPPDNQSPLHF. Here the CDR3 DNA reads TGTGCCAGCCCCCCGGACAATCAATCACCCCTCCACTTT.

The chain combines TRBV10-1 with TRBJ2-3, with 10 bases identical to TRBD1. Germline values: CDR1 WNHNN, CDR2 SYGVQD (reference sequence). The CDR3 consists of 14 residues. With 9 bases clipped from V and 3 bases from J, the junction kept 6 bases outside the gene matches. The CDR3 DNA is TGCGCCAGTTCCTGGACAGGGGGAACAGATACGCAGTATTTT. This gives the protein CASSWTGGTDTQYF.

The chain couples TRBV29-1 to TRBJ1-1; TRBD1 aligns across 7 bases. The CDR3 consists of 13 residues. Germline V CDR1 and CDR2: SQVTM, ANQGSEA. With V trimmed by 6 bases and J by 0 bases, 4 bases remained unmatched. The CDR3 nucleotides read TGCAGCGTGTGGGGACAGCTGAACACTGAAGCTTTCTTT. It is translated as CSVWGQLNTEAFF.

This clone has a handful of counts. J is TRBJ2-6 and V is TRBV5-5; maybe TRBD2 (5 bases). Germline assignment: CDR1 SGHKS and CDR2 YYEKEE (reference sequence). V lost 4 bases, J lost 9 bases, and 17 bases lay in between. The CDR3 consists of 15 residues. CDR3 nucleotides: TGTGCCAGCAGCCCCGGACGGGATCTCCTCAACGTCCTGACTTTC. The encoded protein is CASSPGRDLLNVLTF.

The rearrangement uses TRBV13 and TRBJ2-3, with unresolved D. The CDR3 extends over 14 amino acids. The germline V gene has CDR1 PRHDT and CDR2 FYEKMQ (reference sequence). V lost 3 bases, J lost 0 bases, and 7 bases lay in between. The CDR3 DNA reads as TGTGCCAGCAGCTTTTGGAGTAGCACAGATACGCAGTATTTT. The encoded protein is CASSFWSSTDTQYF.

CDR3 residues: CASNTEGRETQYF. In nucleotides, the CDR3 is TGTGCCAGTAACACCGAGGGGAGGGAGACCCAGTACTTC. The chain uses TRBV19 and TRBJ2-5; tentatively, D is TRBD2 (6 bases). The CDR3 runs to 13 residues. V gave up 7 bases and J gave up 5 bases, with 14 bases separating them. Germline V gives CDR1 LNHDA, CDR2 SQIVND (reference sequence).

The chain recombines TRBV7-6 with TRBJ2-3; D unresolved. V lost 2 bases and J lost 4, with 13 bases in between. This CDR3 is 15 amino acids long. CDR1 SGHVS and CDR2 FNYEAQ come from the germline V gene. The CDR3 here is CASSLTVPGSDTQYF. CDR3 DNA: TGTGCCAGCAGCTTAACCGTTCCAGGTTCAGATACGCAGTATTTT.